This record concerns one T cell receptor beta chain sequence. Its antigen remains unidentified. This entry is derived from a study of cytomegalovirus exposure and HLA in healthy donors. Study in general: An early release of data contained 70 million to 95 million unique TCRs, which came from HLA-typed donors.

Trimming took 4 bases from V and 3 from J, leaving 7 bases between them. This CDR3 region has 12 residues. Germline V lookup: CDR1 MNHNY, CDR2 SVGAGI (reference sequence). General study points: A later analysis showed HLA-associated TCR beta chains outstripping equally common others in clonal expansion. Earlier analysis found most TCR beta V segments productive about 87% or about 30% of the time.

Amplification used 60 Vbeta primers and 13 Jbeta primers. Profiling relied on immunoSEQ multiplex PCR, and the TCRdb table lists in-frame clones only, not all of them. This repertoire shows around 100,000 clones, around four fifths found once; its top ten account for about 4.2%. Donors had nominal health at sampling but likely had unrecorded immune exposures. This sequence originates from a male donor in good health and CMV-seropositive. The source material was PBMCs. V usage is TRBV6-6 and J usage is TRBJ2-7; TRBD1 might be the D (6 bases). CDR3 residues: CASSSQGYEQYF. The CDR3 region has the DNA TGTGCCAGCAGTTCACAGGGCTACGAGCAGTACTTC.